Given below is one T cell receptor (beta chain) in context. The sequencing template was cDNA reverse transcribed from extracted RNA. Assay used: immunoSEQ multiplex PCR; TCRdb lists only in-frame clones, some missing. The sample includes 95,000 to 110,000 clones, under 90% of them seen just once. This entry belongs to a study of CD8+ T cells in alopecia areata. The treatment: oral pan-JAK inhibitor, 5-10 mg twice daily. V lost 6 bases, J lost 3 bases, and 8 bases stayed unmatched. The germline gives CDR1 SQVTM, CDR2 ANQGSEA. The CDR3 is 13 amino acids. The rearrangement uses TRBV29-1 and TRBJ2-7, with TRBD1 matching 7 bases. The source was CD8+ T cells sorted from blood, collected between weeks 30 and 35, from a patient treated with tofacitinib. The clonotype comes from a human donor with alopecia areata. CDR3 DNA: TGCAGCGTGAAAGGGGGCTCCGACTACGAGCAGTACTTC. Residues: CSVKGGSDYEQYF.